This T cell receptor beta chain was retrieved from a study of blood T cell repertoires in COVID-19. Whole-study context: The United States, Italy and Spain were the sources of the acute and convalescent COVID-19 samples.

Germline V gene sequence: CDR1 LGHDT, CDR2 YNNKEL (reference sequence). The ends lost 5 bases at V and 5 bases at J; junction bases unmatched: 5. This CDR3 contains 13 residues. Here immunoSEQ multiplex PCR was the method, and the copy in TCRdb shows in-frame clones only, minus some. The table lists about 500,000 clones, 89% of them singletons. The receptor's source is a man aged 18 to 29 with COVID-19, enrolled during active disease. The chain is built from TRBV3-1 (or the pseudogene TRBV3-2) and TRBJ2-5; TRBD2 agrees at 7 bases. Sequenced sample: peripheral blood. The CDR3 coding sequence is TGTGCCAGCAGCATATTAGCGGGCGAGACCCAGTACTTC. Translating gives CASSILAGETQYF.